The 19 T cell receptor beta chains in this list originate from one sample, sequenced in a study of shared clonotypes between healthy human individuals. The table came from immunoSEQ multiplex PCR; TCRdb's copy has only in-frame clones and leaves some out. The sample includes about 1 million clones, approximately 70% of them seen just once. The sample comprised memory CD4+ T cells sorted from blood. The subset denotes: CD45RA-negative fraction. All receptors derive from a man younger than 35 in good health.

Comments on this clone: One end of the junction is discordant with germline, which a read error may explain. CDR3 sequence: CASSTHTRETQYF. DNA for the CDR3: TGTGCTAGCAGCACCCACACCAGAGAGACCCAGTACTTC. This chain joins TRBV7-7 and TRBJ2-5; D gene ambiguous. This CDR3 contains 13 residues. Per germline, CDR1 SSHAT and CDR2 FNYEAQ (reference sequence).

The chain uses TRBV5-6 and TRBJ1-3; a possible D gene is TRBD1 (6 bases). V lost 6 bases and J 4 bases, leaving 14 bases between the germline ends. The germline gives CDR1 SGHDT, CDR2 YYEEEE. CDR3 length: 14 residues. CDR3 DNA sequence: TGTGCCAGCACCGAAGGGGGGTACGGAAACACCATATATTTT. Amino acids: CASTEGGYGNTIYF.

This sequence joins TRBV5-1 and TRBJ2-2, with 7 bases lining up with TRBD1. CDR1 and CDR2 from the germline V gene are SGHRS and YFSETQ. After removal of 4 bases from V and 4 bases from J, the junction contained 7 bases not matched to a gene. The CDR3 is 15 amino acids. For the CDR3, the DNA is TGCGCCAGCAGCCCCCGGGACAGAACCACCGGGGAGCTGTTTTTT. It translates to CASSPRDRTTGELFF.

This clone appeared once. For the CDR3, the DNA is TGTGCCAGCAGCTTGGCAGGGTTCTCCTACGAGCAGTACTTC. Its protein product is CASSLAGFSYEQYF. The rearrangement links TRBV5-4 to TRBJ2-7; possible D gene TRBD1, 5 bases. The CDR3 sequence is 14 residues long. The V gene lost 0 bases and the J gene lost 0 bases, with 7 bases spanning the gap. Germline-derived CDR1 and CDR2 are SGHNT and YYREEE (reference sequence).

The chain joins TRBV11-2 to TRBJ2-7; 9 nucleotides match TRBD1. Germline-derived CDR1 and CDR2 are SGHAT and FQNNGV. CDR3 length: 14 residues. V lost 3 bases, J lost 6 bases, and 6 bases stayed unmatched. CDR3 nucleotide sequence: TGTGCCAGCAGCTTGACAGGGGGGGGAAGCGAGCAGTACTTC. It codes for CASSLTGGGSEQYF.

The chain recombines TRBV29-1 with TRBJ2-2, with TRBD2 as a possible D gene (5 bases). The V gene's germline CDR1 is SQVTM and CDR2 ANQGSEA. CDR3 length: 13 amino acids. Trimming removed 0 bases at V and 8 bases at J, with 10 bases between. CDR3 DNA sequence: TGCAGCGTTGAAGAAGAGCCGGGGGGGGAGCTGTTTTTT. Protein: CSVEEEPGGELFF.

CDR3 region: CASSRSAWGETQYF. The CDR3 coding sequence is TGCGCCAGCAGCCGGTCGGCGTGGGGGGAGACCCAGTACTTC. This chain connects TRBV4-1 to TRBJ2-5; D could derive from TRBD1 or TRBD2 (5 bases each). The V end was cut by 4 bases, the J end by 5 bases, with 14 bases between. Germline V gene data show CDR1 as MGHRA and CDR2 as YSYEKL. The CDR3 extends over 14 amino acids.

The chain employs TRBV7-2 and TRBJ2-5; D ambiguous. CDR1 and CDR2 (germline): SGHTA, FQGNSA. Trimming stripped 10 bases from V and 5 bases from J, with 17 bases between. The CDR3 has 13 residues. The CDR3 region is CATSPPRRETQYF. Here the CDR3 DNA reads TGTGCCACCTCCCCTCCCAGGCGGGAGACCCAGTACTTC.

This sequence joins TRBV5-1 and TRBJ2-1, with D maybe TRBD1 (6 bases). Germline-derived CDR1 and CDR2 are SGHRS and YFSETQ. V lost 3 bases and J 3 bases, leaving 7 bases between the germline ends. The CDR3 is made up of 13 amino acids. This chain's CDR3 is CASSSDSYNEQFF. DNA of the CDR3: TGCGCCAGCAGCTCGGACAGCTACAATGAGCAGTTCTTC.

The V call is TRBV29-1, the J call TRBJ2-5, with D possibly matching TRBD1 (6 bases). The DNA end favors TRBJ2-7, so the J call may be wrong. CDR1 and CDR2 (germline): SQVTM, ANQGSEA. There are 12 residues in the CDR3. The CDR3: CSALWGRHEQYF. DNA of the CDR3: TGCAGCGCCCTGTGGGGGCGCCACGAGCAGTACTTC.

V usage is TRBV7-2 and J usage is TRBJ2-1; 7 positions agree with TRBD2. Germline V gene sequence: CDR1 SGHTA, CDR2 FQGNSA. V trimming: 5 bases; J trimming: 13 bases; junction bases outside the gene matches: 8. The CDR3 covers 12 residues. This CDR3 reads CASSAGLVLQFF. CDR3 sequence (DNA): TGTGCCAGCAGCGCCGGACTAGTCCTTCAGTTCTTC.

The CDR3 sequence is CASRGPTGPNTEAFF. The CDR3 DNA is TGTGCCAGCAGGGGGCCAACAGGGCCGAACACTGAAGCTTTCTTT. The chain recombines TRBV2 with TRBJ1-1; TRBD1 is a possible D gene (6 bases). The CDR3 loop spans 15 amino acids. The germline gives CDR1 SNHLY, CDR2 FYNNEI. V shed 6 bases and J shed 1 base, with 15 bases lying between them.

The chain carries TRBV4-2 and TRBJ2-7; D not resolved. The CDR3 totals 12 residues. The germline V and J ends were trimmed by 1 base and 0 bases, with 1 base remaining between them. The germline CDR1 and CDR2 sequences are LGHNA and YNFKEQ. The CDR3, as DNA: TGTGCCAGCAGCCAAGTCTCCTACGAGCAGTACTTC. This sequence encodes CASSQVSYEQYF.

This clone was seen just once. This rearrangement joins TRBV5-1 to TRBJ1-3, with 8 bases lining up with TRBD1. After removal of 0 bases from V and 4 bases from J, the junction contained 3 bases not matched to a gene. CDR1 is SGHRS, CDR2 YFSETQ, per germline. There are 15 residues in the CDR3. The CDR3 sequence: CASSLETGAGNTIYF. The DNA of the CDR3 is TGCGCCAGCAGCTTGGAGACAGGGGCCGGAAACACCATATATTTT.

The rearrangement links TRBV11-2 to TRBJ2-7; TRBD2 matches at 7 bases. The CDR3 has 15 residues. Germline CDR1 and CDR2: SGHAT and FQNNGV. V gave up 5 bases and J gave up 0 bases; unmatched junction bases: 7. CDR3 residues: CASSGPGTTSYEQYF. The CDR3 nucleotides read TGTGCCAGCAGCGGCCCCGGGACTACCTCCTACGAGCAGTACTTC.

DNA for the CDR3: TGTGCCAGTAGTATGGTGCTAGCGGGATACTACGAGCAGTACTTC. Its translation: CASSMVLAGYYEQYF. The chain joins TRBV19 to TRBJ2-7; 9 positions agree with TRBD2. The V segment lost 3 bases and the J segment 3 bases; nucleotides outside the gene matches: 6. Germline V gene data show CDR1 as LNHDA and CDR2 as SQIVND (reference sequence). The CDR3 contains 15 residues.

This clone was counted a few times. The genes are TRBV5-6 and TRBJ1-1, with a possible D match to TRBD1 (5 bases). Trimming removed 0 bases at V and 2 bases at J, with 8 bases between. Germline CDR1 is SGHDT and CDR2 is YYEEEE. The CDR3 length is 14 residues. CDR3 bases: TGTGCCAGCAGCTTGGAGAGGGGTAACACTGAAGCTTTCTTT. Residues: CASSLERGNTEAFF.

This clone was observed once. CDR3 protein: CASSHGQGAEEQYF. The DNA of the CDR3 is TGTGCCAGCAGCCATGGACAGGGGGCGGAAGAGCAGTACTTC. The chain carries TRBV11-2 and TRBJ2-7, with 11 bases identical to TRBD1. CDR3 length: 14 amino acids. From germline, CDR1 is SGHAT and CDR2 FQNNGV. The V and J ends lost 5 bases and 7 bases, in that order; junction bases with no gene match: 7.

V usage is TRBV30 and J usage is TRBJ2-7; D perhaps matches TRBD2 (5 bases). Germline lookup yields CDR1 GTSNPN and CDR2 SVGIG (reference sequence). The CDR3 consists of 13 residues. Trimming stripped 4 bases from V and 2 bases from J, with 12 bases between. CDR3: CAWIPYGAYEQYF. The CDR3 DNA reads TGTGCCTGGATTCCCTACGGGGCCTACGAGCAGTACTTC.